This is a list of T cell receptor beta chains from one sample in a study of CD8 T cells in ankylosing spondylitis. Each CDR3 protein is one row after TCRdb ran MiXCR on the 5' RACE reads. The data show under 400,000 distinct CDR3 sequences, with approximately 10% seen just once and roughly 9% held by the top ten. Sequenced material: blood, either unsorted or a sorted T cell fraction (not recorded which). These receptors were obtained from a female donor with ankylosing spondylitis or in good health (not recorded which). The conserved cysteine and the conserved F or W are not part of the CDR3 here. The order of the fields is CDR3 protein, J gene, V gene, clone size. Where a row states a size, it is once, few, many or the class of an expanded clone; other rows omit it.

ASSLRDRADQPQH,TRBJ1-5,TRBV11-2,NA
AISKLESTDTQY,TRBJ2-3,TRBV10-3,few
ASSSTSPGSPIQY,TRBJ2-4,TRBV9,many
SARGRGSYEQY,TRBJ2-7,TRBV20-1,NA
ASSQRVADTQY,TRBJ2-3,TRBV4-3,many
SASVIARDTQY,TRBJ2-3,TRBV20-1,many
ASSLGQGLTYEQY,TRBJ2-7,TRBV5-8,many
ASSSARGIPEAF,TRBJ1-1,TRBV19,many
SAVRRELHSYEQY,TRBJ2-7,TRBV20-1,many
ASRAVAMNTEAF,TRBJ1-1,TRBV3-1,many
ASSLARGPTGGNQPQH,TRBJ1-5,TRBV7-2,many
ASSRDYTDTQY,TRBJ2-3,TRBV12-3/TRBV12-4,many
ASSRPTGVGEKLF,TRBJ1-4,TRBV12-3/TRBV12-4,NA
ASSPPTTNEKLF,TRBJ1-4,TRBV19,few
SARSGSRAYEQY,TRBJ2-7,TRBV20-1,NA
SAIPGVSSNQPQH,TRBJ1-5,TRBV20-1,many
ASRIRGLGETQY,TRBJ2-5,TRBV27,many
AISESMPGGVGYT,TRBJ1-2,TRBV10-3,many
ASSATGAYEQY,TRBJ2-7,TRBV9,many
ASSLAGWSQPQH,TRBJ1-5,TRBV7-6,many
SVGRGHEQY,TRBJ2-7,TRBV29-1,NA
ASSQDWNEQF,TRBJ2-1,TRBV14,few
ASSLMRGTPYNEQF,TRBJ2-1,TRBV5-5,many
ASSPGLADYYEQY,TRBJ2-7,TRBV18,few
ASSLQGAGGETQY,TRBJ2-5,TRBV5-1,NA
ASRGTSYNEQF,TRBJ2-1,TRBV14,few
ASSIRGSPLH,TRBJ1-6,TRBV28,NA
SALVQGAVGYT,TRBJ1-2,TRBV29-1,many